The next 25 T cell receptor beta chains were all read from a single sample in a study of T cell responses to AZD1222 COVID-19 vaccine. TCRdb keeps only in-frame clones here, not all; method: immunoSEQ multiplex PCR. The table records some 150,000 clones, more than 75% of them present only once. The sequences come from peripheral blood, collected 28 days after the second AZD1222 dose. All receptors come from an adult who received the AZD1222 COVID-19 vaccine.

In this sample, this clone turned up once. The V and J genes are TRBV5-1 and TRBJ2-1, with 8 bases identical to TRBD1. Germline V gene lookup returns CDR1 SGHRS and CDR2 YFSETQ. The length of the CDR3 is 14 residues. V shed 4 bases and J 8 bases; nucleotides not matched to a gene: 8. CDR3 residues: CASSIGQGRDEQFF. The CDR3 coding sequence is TGCGCCAGCAGCATTGGACAGGGACGCGATGAGCAGTTCTTC.

V and J are TRBV6-1 and TRBJ1-5; no definite D call. CDR3 length equals 14 residues. Looked up from germline, CDR1 is MNHNS and CDR2 is SASEGT. The V end was cut by 0 bases, the J end by 2 bases, with 5 bases between. The DNA of the CDR3 is TGTGCCAGCAGTGAAGCGGCGGGCAATCAGCCCCAGCATTTT. As protein: CASSEAAGNQPQHF.

The V and J genes are TRBV5-4 and TRBJ1-2; D is uncertain. The CDR3 is 13 residues long. Trimming took 5 bases from V and 4 from J, leaving 12 bases between them. The germline V gene has CDR1 SGHNT and CDR2 YYREEE (reference sequence). CDR3: CASSTPSPYGYTF. The CDR3 DNA follows: TGTGCCAGCAGTACTCCGTCCCCCTATGGCTACACCTTC. Full variable domain (remainder filled in from reference TRBV5-4 and TRBJ1-2): ETGVTQSPTHLIKTRGQQVTLRCSSQSGHNTVSWYQQALGQGPQFIFQYYREEENGRGNFPPRFSGLQFPNYSSELNVNALELDDSALYLCASSTPSPYGYTFGSGTRLTVV.

The chain links TRBV6-6 to TRBJ1-1; D not resolved. The ends were cut back, 2 bases at V and 1 base at J, with 11 bases in the middle. The CDR3 loop spans 15 amino acids. Germline values: CDR1 MNHNY, CDR2 SVGAGI (reference sequence). This CDR3 is CASSYPTRSNTEAFF. The CDR3 region has the DNA TGTGCCAGCAGTTACCCAACCCGGTCGAACACTGAAGCTTTCTTT.

This clone showed up just once. Other nucleotide sequences in the sample specify the same CDR3. The chain joins TRBV6-5 to TRBJ2-2; TRBD2 matches at 7 bases. The CDR3 is 15 amino acids. The V segment lost 6 bases and the J segment 0 bases; nucleotides outside the gene matches: 4. The germline V gene has CDR1 MNHEY and CDR2 SVGAGI. In DNA, the CDR3 is TGTGCCAGCAGAAGGACTAGGTCGAACACCGGGGAGCTGTTTTTT. It specifies CASRRTRSNTGELFF.

This rearrangement joins TRBV3-1 (or the pseudogene TRBV3-2) to TRBJ1-5; 7 bases match TRBD1. CDR3 length: 15 amino acids. The germline V gene has CDR1 LGHDT and CDR2 YNNKEL (reference sequence). The J segment lost 6 bases and the V segment lost 2 bases, leaving 7 bases of the junction unmatched. The CDR3 bases are TGTGCCAGCAGCCAAACGACAGGGACGAGTCAGCCCCAGCATTTT. Protein product: CASSQTTGTSQPQHF.

This clone turned up a few times. This sequence joins TRBV6-5 and TRBJ2-1; 9 bases fit TRBD1. Losses at the gene ends were 7 bases for V and 6 bases for J; bases not matched to a gene: 4. The CDR3 is made up of 13 amino acids. Germline V lookup: CDR1 MNHEY, CDR2 SVGAGI. The chain's CDR3 is CASTGTGLNEQFF. CDR3 DNA sequence: TGTGCCAGCACTGGGACAGGGCTCAATGAGCAGTTCTTC.

J is TRBJ1-2 and V is TRBV7-9; TRBD1 is a possible D gene (6 bases). CDR3 length: 13 amino acids. Germline CDR1 SEHNR, CDR2 FQNEAQ (reference sequence). V lost 5 bases and J 8 bases, leaving 15 bases between the germline ends. CDR3 bases: TGTGCCAGCAGCCCAAAGGGGGGGTACGGCTACACCTTC. Protein sequence: CASSPKGGYGYTF.

This rearrangement joins TRBV3-1 (or the pseudogene TRBV3-2) to TRBJ1-2; unclear D gene. Germline-derived CDR1 and CDR2 are LGHDT and YNNKEL (reference sequence). The V end was cut by 4 bases, the J end by 4 bases, with 13 bases between. This CDR3 is built from 14 residues. For the CDR3, the DNA is TGTGCCAGCAGCCCGCCGTCCCCCTTCTATGGCTACACCTTC. It specifies CASSPPSPFYGYTF.

Comment on this clone: The junction differs from germline at one of its ends, possibly a read error. Other DNA sequences in this specimen translate into the identical CDR3. The chain has TRBV3-1 (or the pseudogene TRBV3-2) and TRBJ1-1; D gene uncertain. The CDR3 totals 12 residues. Germline V lookup: CDR1 LGHDT, CDR2 YNNKEL (reference sequence). The CDR3 protein is CASSLGRNGAFF. The CDR3 DNA reads as TGTGCCAGTAGCCTCGGACGTAATGGGGCTTTCTTT.

The chain recombines TRBV19 with TRBJ1-1; D remains unclear. CDR3 size: 13 residues. Trimming stripped 6 bases from V and 0 bases from J, with 8 bases between. CDR1 is LNHDA and CDR2 is SQIVND in the germline V gene (reference sequence). CDR3 nucleotide sequence: TGTGCCAGTAGGGGCAGCCTGAACACTGAAGCTTTCTTT. Protein sequence: CASRGSLNTEAFF.

This clone has just a few counts. This chain uses TRBV29-1 with TRBJ2-5, with 11 bases fitting TRBD1. Unmatched junction bases numbered 5, after V lost 3 bases and J lost 8 bases. CDR3 length: 13 residues. Per germline, CDR1 SQVTM and CDR2 ANQGSEA. In nucleotides, the CDR3 is TGCAGCGTTGAGGGACAGGGGGGAAGAACCCAGTACTTC. It is translated as CSVEGQGGRTQYF. Together with reference TRBV29-1 and TRBJ2-5, the CDR3 gives the full variable domain: SAVISQKPSRDICQRGTSLTIQCQVDSQVTMMFWYRQQPGQSLTLIATANQGSEATYESGFVIDKFPISRPNLTFSTLTVSNMSPEDSSIYLCSVEGQGGRTQYFGPGTRLLVL.

For the CDR3, the DNA is TGTGCCAGCAGCTGGAAGGGTGGGACGGATGGAAACACCATATATTTT. It codes for CASSWKGGTDGNTIYF. V and J are TRBV7-2 and TRBJ1-3; a possible D gene is TRBD1 (5 bases). The ends were cut back, 4 bases at V and 3 bases at J, with 16 bases in the middle. The CDR3 runs 16 residues. Germline CDR1 is SGHTA and CDR2 is FQGNSA.

This chain joins TRBV7-8 and TRBJ2-1, with D hard to call. CDR1 is SGHVS, CDR2 FQNEAQ, per germline. The CDR3 spans 15 residues. The V end lost 1 base, the J end lost 0 bases, and 7 bases lay between the germline ends. This CDR3 is CASSLDASSYNEQFF. The DNA of the CDR3 is TGTGCCAGCAGCTTAGACGCTAGCTCCTACAATGAGCAGTTCTTC.

The chain combines TRBV30 with TRBJ1-4; D remains unclear. V lost 1 base, J lost 8 bases, and 11 bases lay in between. The CDR3 has 13 amino acids. Germline V gene lookup returns CDR1 GTSNPN and CDR2 SVGIG (reference sequence). The CDR3 bases are TGTGCCTGGAGTGGTGGGTTAAAGGAAAAACTGTTTTTT. As protein: CAWSGGLKEKLFF.

The genes are TRBV11-2 and TRBJ2-1; D possibly uses TRBD1 or TRBD2 (5 bases each). Trimming took 5 bases from V and 5 from J, leaving 10 bases between them. Germline CDR1 reads SGHAT; CDR2 reads FQNNGV. There are 13 residues in the CDR3. Written as DNA, the CDR3 is TGTGCCAGCAGCATCCGGGACGACAATGAGCAGTTCTTC. Its translation is CASSIRDDNEQFF.

The chain has TRBV6-4 and TRBJ2-5; TRBD2 matches at 10 bases. The trim removed 6 bases at V and 5 bases at J, leaving 9 bases unmatched. The germline V gene has CDR1 MRHNA and CDR2 SNTAGT. This CDR3 contains 15 residues. The chain's CDR3 is CASRSAGGPRETQYF. DNA of the CDR3: TGTGCCAGCAGGTCAGCGGGGGGGCCCCGGGAGACCCAGTACTTC.

The chain links TRBV6-6 to TRBJ2-7; D is perhaps TRBD1 (5 bases). Deletions cut 6 bases from V and 5 bases from J, with 11 bases between. Per germline, CDR1 MNHNY and CDR2 SVGAGI (reference sequence). The CDR3 contains 12 residues. In DNA form, the CDR3 reads TGTGCCAGCAGCCCTAGGGGTGACGAGCAGTACTTC. It yields the protein CASSPRGDEQYF.

The chain joins TRBV6-6 to TRBJ1-5; no definite D call. This CDR3 region has 13 residues. Germline CDR1 is MNHNY and CDR2 is SVGAGI (reference sequence). The V and J ends lost 5 bases and 3 bases respectively, with 8 bases between them. CDR3 sequence reads: CASSRHFNQPQHF. The CDR3 region has the DNA TGTGCCAGCAGTAGACATTTCAATCAGCCCCAGCATTTT.

The J gene is TRBJ2-7, the V gene TRBV11-2; 7 bases map to TRBD1. V lost 5 bases and J lost 3; bases outside the gene matches: 7. The CDR3 is made up of 14 amino acids. Germline loops: CDR1 SGHAT, CDR2 FQNNGV. The CDR3 loop is CASSLGQESYEQYF. The CDR3 DNA reads TGTGCCAGCAGCCTCGGACAGGAGAGCTACGAGCAGTACTTC.

This clone showed up just a few times. The chain recombines TRBV6-1 with TRBJ2-5; D remains unclear. Trimming took 0 bases from V and 3 from J, leaving 8 bases between them. This CDR3 comprises 14 residues. Germline V gives CDR1 MNHNS, CDR2 SASEGT. This CDR3 is CASSEARSKETQYF. The DNA for the CDR3 is TGTGCCAGCAGTGAAGCGCGCAGTAAAGAGACCCAGTACTTC.

The V gene is TRBV7-3, the J gene TRBJ2-2, with 9 bases identical to TRBD1. V lost 5 bases and J lost 6; bases outside the gene matches: 7. Germline-derived CDR1 and CDR2 are SGHTA and FQGTGA. There are 15 residues in the CDR3. As DNA, the CDR3 is TGTGCCAGCAGCCGAACAGGGGGCGCCCCCGGGGAGCTGTTTTTT. Translated: CASSRTGGAPGELFF.

The chain combines TRBV9 with TRBJ2-1; D unresolved. Trimming took 4 bases from V and 7 from J, leaving 9 bases between them. Per the germline V gene, CDR1 is SGDLS and CDR2 is YYNGEE. CDR3 size: 12 residues. This CDR3 is CASSQARNEQFF. The CDR3 bases are TGTGCCAGCAGCCAAGCGAGGAATGAGCAGTTCTTC.

J is TRBJ1-1 and V is TRBV6-5, with D tentatively TRBD1 (5 bases). The germline V gene encodes CDR1 MNHEY and CDR2 SVGAGI. V gave up 5 bases and J gave up 3 bases, with 13 bases separating them. The CDR3 loop spans 14 amino acids. The CDR3: CASSRGLRDTEAFF. In DNA, the CDR3 is TGTGCCAGCAGTCGGGGCCTAAGGGACACTGAAGCTTTCTTT.

The V and J genes are TRBV10-2 and TRBJ2-6, with D possibly being TRBD1 (6 bases). Per the germline V gene, CDR1 is WSHSY and CDR2 is SAAADI. Trimming took off 4 bases at V and 1 base at J, with 11 bases between the two ends. The CDR3 runs to 16 residues. This CDR3 reads CASSGTVTSGANVLTF. CDR3 coding DNA: TGCGCCAGCAGTGGGACAGTGACATCTGGGGCCAACGTCCTGACTTTC.